Listed here are 18 T cell receptor beta chains from one sample, sequenced in a study of cytomegalovirus exposure and HLA in healthy donors. PCR involved 60 Vbeta and 13 Jbeta primers. Repertoires were generated with immunoSEQ multiplex PCR, while TCRdb's copy carries only in-frame clones and drops some. The sample shows around 85,000 clones, 70% to 80% of them seen only once. The sequenced sample was PBMCs. The receptors originated from a woman between 45 and 65 years old in good health and CMV-seropositive.

This clone appeared a single time. V and J are TRBV18 and TRBJ1-1; D may be TRBD1 (5 bases). The V end lost 4 bases, the J end lost 1 base, and 13 bases lay between the germline ends. This CDR3 has 15 amino acids. From germline, CDR1 is KGHSH and CDR2 LQKENI. CDR3 amino acids: CASSRLRVENTEAFF. The DNA of the CDR3 is TGTGCCAGCTCACGACTCAGGGTAGAGAACACTGAAGCTTTCTTT.

The chain has TRBV5-1 and TRBJ2-4, with 14 positions matching TRBD2. CDR3 length equals 17 residues. The V gene end was trimmed by 4 bases and the J gene end by 8 bases; junction bases not matched to a gene: 11. Germline CDR1 reads SGHRS; CDR2 reads YFSETQ. This CDR3 reads CASSRDRRLAGGDIQYF. DNA for the CDR3: TGCGCCAGCAGCCGCGACAGGAGACTAGCGGGAGGGGACATTCAGTACTTC.

For the CDR3, the DNA is TGTGCCAGCAGCCAAGCAGGCAGCACAGATACGCAGTATTTT. Translation gives CASSQAGSTDTQYF. The rearrangement joins TRBV14 to TRBJ2-3; D is unresolved. The ends were cut back, 1 base at V and 0 bases at J, with 5 bases in the middle. CDR1 is SGHDN, CDR2 FVKESK, per germline. The CDR3 runs 14 residues.

The V gene is TRBV6-1, the J gene TRBJ1-5; D might be TRBD1 (6 bases). The CDR3 spans 12 residues. Deletions cut 2 bases from V and 15 bases from J, with 14 bases between. CDR1 and CDR2 from the germline V gene are MNHNS and SASEGT. This chain's CDR3 is CASSERDTVVHF. CDR3 coding DNA: TGTGCCAGCAGTGAAAGGGACACGGTAGTGCATTTT.

As concerns this clone: One junction end does not reproduce the germline sequence, and a read error may be involved. The V gene is TRBV10-3, the J gene TRBJ2-1; 9 bases fit TRBD2. The CDR3 is made up of 14 amino acids. Germline V lookup: CDR1 ENHRY, CDR2 SYGVKD. CDR3 residues: CAISDPGTSTEQLF. CDR3 nucleotides: TGTGCCATCAGTGACCCCGGGACTAGCACCGAGCAGCTCTTC.

CDR3 nucleotide sequence: TGTGCCAGCAGCCGACTCGACGTGAGCAATCAGCCCCAGCATTTT. Protein: CASSRLDVSNQPQHF. The chain couples TRBV5-8 to TRBJ1-5; D not resolved. Trimming took off 4 bases at V and 1 base at J, with 12 bases between the two ends. The CDR3 loop spans 15 amino acids. Looked up from germline, CDR1 is SGHTS and CDR2 is YDEGEE.

The chain's CDR3 is CASRSWEGETQYF. CDR3 sequence (DNA): TGTGCCAGCAGGTCGTGGGAGGGTGAGACCCAGTACTTC. This chain joins TRBV2 and TRBJ2-5, with 7 bases matching TRBD2. J lost 5 bases, V lost 6 bases, and 6 bases had no gene match. The CDR3 runs 13 residues. Germline V CDR1 and CDR2: SNHLY, FYNNEI.

In its sample, this clone was seen once. The gene calls are TRBV9 and TRBJ1-5; D gene uncertain. The CDR3 is made up of 14 amino acids. Germline V gives CDR1 SGDLS, CDR2 YYNGEE. Trimming pared 0 bases from V and 0 bases from J, leaving 4 bases between. CDR3 DNA: TGTGCCAGCAGCGTAGACAATAGCAATCAGCCCCAGCATTTT. Residues: CASSVDNSNQPQHF.

This chain uses TRBV6-1 with TRBJ1-2, with no clear D. CDR1 MNHNS and CDR2 SASEGT come from the germline V gene. This CDR3 contains 14 residues. V lost 0 bases and J lost 4, with 9 bases in between. The CDR3: CASSEAGRAYGYTF. The CDR3 DNA reads TGTGCCAGCAGTGAAGCCGGGCGGGCCTATGGCTACACCTTC.

The chain links TRBV19 to TRBJ1-2; D unresolved. The CDR3 loop spans 15 amino acids. Trimming took 1 base from V and 3 from J, leaving 12 bases between them. Looked up from germline, CDR1 is LNHDA and CDR2 is SQIVND (reference sequence). This CDR3 is CASSIVARTYYGYTF. CDR3 coding DNA: TGTGCCAGTAGTATAGTCGCCAGGACTTACTATGGCTACACCTTC.

V usage is TRBV7-9 and J usage is TRBJ2-5; 9 positions agree with TRBD1. V was pared by 7 bases and J by 2 bases, with 14 bases of the junction left unmatched. Germline V gives CDR1 SEHNR, CDR2 FQNEAQ (reference sequence). CDR3 length: 17 residues. The CDR3 coding sequence is TGTGCCAGCAACCCTAGTTCCGAGGACAGGGGACAAGAGACCCAGTACTTC. Translated: CASNPSSEDRGQETQYF.

This clone appeared a few times. The rearrangement joins TRBV5-4 to TRBJ2-5; D is ambiguous. The germline CDR1 and CDR2 sequences are SGHNT and YYREEE (reference sequence). This CDR3 comprises 14 residues. The ends were cut back, 0 bases at V and 1 base at J, with 7 bases in the middle. The CDR3 sequence: CASSLGNFQETQYF. In nucleotides, the CDR3 is TGTGCCAGCAGCTTGGGTAATTTCCAAGAGACCCAGTACTTC.

CDR3 sequence reads: CASSWTASPYGYTF. The CDR3 nucleotides read TGTGCCAGCAGCTGGACAGCCTCTCCCTATGGCTACACCTTC. The chain has TRBV5-5 and TRBJ1-2; D is perhaps TRBD1 (6 bases). The CDR3 runs to 14 residues. Trimming took off 3 bases at V and 4 bases at J, with 13 bases between the two ends. Per the germline V gene, CDR1 is SGHKS and CDR2 is YYEKEE (reference sequence).

The chain joins TRBV4-2 to TRBJ2-1, with 10 bases identical to TRBD2. The junction had 7 bases not matched to a gene; V was cut back by 0 bases and J by 8 bases. The CDR3 has 16 residues. Germline lookup yields CDR1 LGHNA and CDR2 YNFKEQ. The CDR3 DNA is TGTGCCAGCAGCCAAGATCCGGCTAGCGGGAGCTATGAGCAGTTCTTC. The encoded protein is CASSQDPASGSYEQFF.

The chain carries TRBV10-3 and TRBJ1-5; 10 bases are a match to TRBD1. Germline V gene data show CDR1 as ENHRY and CDR2 as SYGVKD. CDR3 length equals 17 residues. The V and J ends lost 6 bases and 1 base, in that order; junction bases with no gene match: 9. CDR3 DNA: TGTGCCATCAGCAGGGACAGGGGACGAGGGAGCAATCAGCCCCAGCATTTT. Its protein is CAISRDRGRGSNQPQHF.

In its sample, this clone was seen once. This sequence joins TRBV4-2 and TRBJ2-5, with 12 positions matching TRBD2. The J segment lost 5 bases and the V segment lost 5 bases, leaving 9 bases of the junction unmatched. The CDR3 extends over 16 amino acids. Germline assignment: CDR1 LGHNA and CDR2 YNFKEQ. In DNA, the CDR3 is TGTGCCAGCAGCGAAGGGCTAGCGGGAGGGCATGAGACCCAGTACTTC. Translated, it gives CASSEGLAGGHETQYF.

The gene calls are TRBV10-3 and TRBJ2-3, with 7 bases matching TRBD2. This CDR3 is built from 16 residues. The germline gives CDR1 ENHRY, CDR2 SYGVKD. After removal of 7 bases from V and 0 bases from J, the junction contained 10 bases not matched to a gene. CDR3 nucleotide sequence: TGTGCCATCAAGGAGGGGCTAGCGGCTAGCACAGATACGCAGTATTTT. This gives the protein CAIKEGLAASTDTQYF.

This clone has a single count. J is TRBJ1-3 and V is TRBV7-9; D is ambiguous. Germline V gene data show CDR1 as SEHNR and CDR2 as FQNEAQ (reference sequence). V gave up 4 bases and J gave up 4 bases, with 14 bases separating them. This CDR3 is 15 amino acids long. The DNA of the CDR3 is TGTGCCAGCAGCTCCGCCGGGATCTCAGGAAACACCATATATTTT. Protein sequence: CASSSAGISGNTIYF.